The next 27 T cell receptor beta chains were all read from a single sample in a study of blood T cell repertoires in COVID-19. Using immunoSEQ multiplex PCR, the repertoire was profiled, and TCRdb retains in-frame clones only, with some absent. Found here are about 240,000 clones, 80% to 85% of them singletons; the top ten hold roughly an eighth. Sequencing was done on a sample of peripheral blood. The receptors were gathered from a woman in her sixties with active or convalescent COVID-19.

The CDR3 is CASSLPAYPGQGNIQYF. The CDR3 DNA is TGCGCCAGCAGCTTGCCTGCCTACCCGGGACAGGGGAACATTCAGTACTTC. The rearrangement joins TRBV5-1 to TRBJ2-4; TRBD1 aligns across 10 bases. Germline-derived CDR1 and CDR2 are SGHRS and YFSETQ. The CDR3 contains 17 residues. After removal of 1 base from V and 7 bases from J, the junction contained 11 bases not matched to a gene.

This clone was seen more than once but under ten times. The J gene is TRBJ1-4, the V gene TRBV18; D is ambiguous. Germline-derived CDR1 and CDR2 are KGHSH and LQKENI. This CDR3 is 14 amino acids long. V shed 4 bases and J shed 7 bases, with 13 bases lying between them. The CDR3 protein is CASSRVSSGEKLFF. The CDR3 region has the DNA TGTGCCAGCTCACGAGTGAGCTCGGGTGAAAAACTGTTTTTT.

This clone is medium-sized within its sample. CDR3 protein: CASSPLSTGELFF. The CDR3 DNA is TGTGCCAGCAGCCCCCTGAGCACCGGGGAGCTGTTTTTT. This chain connects TRBV9 to TRBJ2-2; D gene unclear. CDR1 is SGDLS, CDR2 YYNGEE, per germline. The V end was cut by 4 bases, the J end by 4 bases, with 8 bases between. The CDR3 consists of 13 residues.

The V call is TRBV5-1, the J call TRBJ2-5, with D perhaps matching TRBD1 (6 bases). Looked up from germline, CDR1 is SGHRS and CDR2 is YFSETQ. Trimming pared 3 bases from V and 6 bases from J, leaving 18 bases between. This CDR3 is 15 amino acids long. CDR3 in amino acids: CASSSGQGGTKTQYF. CDR3 bases: TGCGCCAGCAGCTCGGGACAAGGGGGTACTAAGACCCAGTACTTC.

The rearrangement links TRBV12-3 or TRBV12-4 to TRBJ2-7; D may be TRBD1 (6 bases). The CDR3 covers 13 residues. The V end lost 5 bases, the J end lost 7 bases, and 15 bases lay between the germline ends. The CDR3 reads CASSPEGVGEQYF. The CDR3 DNA reads TGTGCCAGCAGTCCCGAGGGGGTCGGTGAGCAGTACTTC.

The rearrangement uses TRBV5-1 and TRBJ2-3; TRBD2 matches at 10 bases. This CDR3 has 16 residues. The trim removed 2 bases at V and 1 base at J, leaving 4 bases unmatched. CDR1 is SGHRS and CDR2 is YFSETQ in the germline V gene. In DNA form, the CDR3 reads TGCGCCAGCAGCTTTCGAGCGGGGGGGCGCACAGATACGCAGTATTTT. Amino acid sequence: CASSFRAGGRTDTQYF.

There are many counts of this clone. This chain connects TRBV30 to TRBJ2-2; 8 bases fit TRBD2. This CDR3 spans 15 amino acids. Unmatched junction bases numbered 6, after V lost 0 bases and J lost 6 bases. The V gene's germline CDR1 is GTSNPN and CDR2 SVGIG (reference sequence). CDR3 residues: CAWSVRGGPPGELFF. DNA for the CDR3: TGTGCCTGGAGTGTACGGGGGGGGCCGCCCGGGGAGCTGTTTTTT.

This sequence joins TRBV7-2 and TRBJ2-3; TRBD1 matches 8 bases. V lost 0 bases, J lost 0 bases, and 5 bases stayed unmatched. The CDR3 is made up of 17 amino acids. CDR1 is SGHTA and CDR2 is FQGNSA in the germline V gene. DNA of the CDR3: TGTGCCAGCAGCTTAGCTCGGACAGGGTCTAGCACAGATACGCAGTATTTT. Translation gives CASSLARTGSSTDTQYF.

The V and J genes are TRBV7-9 and TRBJ2-2; D is perhaps TRBD1 (6 bases). The germline V gene has CDR1 SEHNR and CDR2 FQNEAQ (reference sequence). Trimming took off 6 bases at V and 4 bases at J, with 12 bases between the two ends. This CDR3 contains 14 residues. As DNA, the CDR3 is TGTGCCAGCAGTTTGGACAGAGTCACCGGGGAGCTGTTTTTT. Its translation is CASSLDRVTGELFF.

V usage is TRBV6-6 and J usage is TRBJ2-2; the D is unclear. This CDR3 has 15 residues. V lost 8 bases and J 0 bases, leaving 13 bases between the germline ends. Germline CDR1 and CDR2: MNHNY and SVGAGI (reference sequence). CDR3 DNA: TGTGCCAGCTCAATGACAAACCCGAACACCGGGGAGCTGTTTTTT. Protein: CASSMTNPNTGELFF.

The J gene is TRBJ2-1, the V gene TRBV18; 7 bases map to TRBD2. The ends lost 6 bases at V and 7 bases at J; junction bases unmatched: 12. CDR3 length equals 15 residues. CDR1 is KGHSH, CDR2 LQKENI, per germline. For the CDR3, the DNA is TGTGCCAGCTCCAAATACGGGGGGAGTACGAATGAGCAGTTCTTC. It is translated as CASSKYGGSTNEQFF.

The V gene is TRBV19, the J gene TRBJ1-2; 10 nucleotides align to TRBD1. The CDR3 length is 15 residues. V was clipped by 7 bases and J by 3 bases; unmatched bases: 8. Germline V CDR1 and CDR2: LNHDA, SQIVND (reference sequence). The CDR3 region is CASTTGQGRHYGYTF. The DNA of the CDR3 is TGTGCCAGTACCACGGGACAGGGGCGGCACTATGGCTACACCTTC.

This clone was seen only a few times. The V call is TRBV11-1, the J call TRBJ2-1; 7 bases align to TRBD2. Trimming cost V 3 bases and J 1 base; bases outside gene matches: 6. The CDR3 runs to 16 residues. CDR1 is SGHAT and CDR2 is FQDESV in the germline V gene (reference sequence). CDR3 region: CASSFSRGGSYNEQFF. The CDR3 DNA reads as TGTGCCAGCAGCTTCTCCCGCGGGGGATCCTACAATGAGCAGTTCTTC.

The chain is built from TRBV2 and TRBJ1-5; TRBD1 is a possible D gene (5 bases). This CDR3 region has 15 residues. V dropped 4 bases and J dropped 2 bases, with 12 bases sitting between them. CDR1 is SNHLY and CDR2 is FYNNEI in the germline V gene. Here the CDR3 DNA reads TGTGCCAGCAGTGCAAGGGGCCGCGGCAATCAGCCCCAGCATTTT. Translating it yields CASSARGRGNQPQHF.

The genes are TRBV7-9 and TRBJ2-1, with 11 nucleotides matching TRBD2. Unmatched junction bases numbered 3, after V lost 3 bases and J lost 2 bases. Germline CDR1 reads SEHNR; CDR2 reads FQNEAQ (reference sequence). The CDR3 covers 16 residues. The CDR3 is CASSFSLAGAYNEQFF. The CDR3 DNA is TGTGCCAGCAGCTTCTCACTAGCGGGGGCCTACAATGAGCAGTTCTTC.

The rearrangement uses TRBV6-6 and TRBJ2-3; TRBD2 is a possible D gene (5 bases). Trimming stripped 8 bases from V and 1 base from J, with 13 bases between. The germline V gene has CDR1 MNHNY and CDR2 SVGAGI (reference sequence). This CDR3 region has 14 residues. The CDR3 DNA sequence: TGTGCCAGCCGACTTTCCGGGGGCACAGATACGCAGTATTTT. Amino acids: CASRLSGGTDTQYF.

The gene calls are TRBV9 and TRBJ1-2, with a tentative D call TRBD1 (6 bases). CDR3 length: 15 residues. V lost 2 bases and J 7 bases, leaving 18 bases between the germline ends. The germline gives CDR1 SGDLS, CDR2 YYNGEE. CDR3 residues: CASSVFSTQGSGYTF. CDR3 nucleotides: TGTGCCAGCAGCGTTTTCTCGACCCAGGGGTCTGGCTACACCTTC.

Note on this clone: Other DNA sequences in this specimen translate into the identical CDR3. This chain joins TRBV6-5 and TRBJ1-2; 7 nucleotides match TRBD1. Trimming at V came to 6 bases and at J to 4 bases, leaving 8 bases not matched to a gene. The CDR3 extends over 14 amino acids. The V gene's germline CDR1 is MNHEY and CDR2 SVGAGI. CDR3 residues: CASRPTGDPYGYTF. The DNA for the CDR3 is TGTGCCAGCAGGCCTACAGGGGATCCCTATGGCTACACCTTC.

The chain couples TRBV30 to TRBJ1-6; no definite D call. Germline CDR1 and CDR2: GTSNPN and SVGIG (reference sequence). The germline V and J ends were trimmed by 0 bases and 7 bases, with 13 bases remaining between them. The CDR3 covers 15 residues. The CDR3 region is CAWSVPWAPNSPLHF. CDR3 bases: TGTGCCTGGAGTGTACCCTGGGCCCCAAATTCACCCCTCCACTTT.

This clone appeared a single time. The V and J genes are TRBV7-9 and TRBJ1-2; D gene unclear. Per germline, CDR1 SEHNR and CDR2 FQNEAQ (reference sequence). The CDR3 has 15 amino acids. Trimming pared 5 bases from V and 0 bases from J, leaving 13 bases between. CDR3 sequence: CASSQSGNSNYGYTF. CDR3 nucleotides: TGTGCCAGCAGCCAATCCGGGAATTCTAACTATGGCTACACCTTC. Filled out from reference TRBV7-9 and TRBJ1-2, the complete variable domain reads DTGVSQNPRHKITKRGQNVTFRCDPISEHNRLYWYRQTLGQGPEFLTYFQNEAQLEKSRLLSDRFSAERPKGSFSTLEIQRTEQGDSAMYLCASSQSGNSNYGYTFGSGTRLTVV.

The V and J genes are TRBV5-1 and TRBJ2-5; perhaps TRBD2 as D (5 bases). The CDR3 consists of 15 residues. V was clipped by 4 bases and J by 0 bases, with 13 bases between them. Germline-derived CDR1 and CDR2 are SGHRS and YFSETQ. DNA for the CDR3: TGCGCCAGCAGCCTGGGGAGCGGTAACCAAGAGACCCAGTACTTC. Translation: CASSLGSGNQETQYF.

The rearrangement links TRBV5-1 to TRBJ2-2, with D tentatively TRBD2 (6 bases). V lost 6 bases, J lost 1 base, and 22 bases lay in between. The CDR3 consists of 18 residues. Looked up from germline, CDR1 is SGHRS and CDR2 is YFSETQ. DNA of the CDR3: TGCGCCAGCACGGCGGGAACTAGCTTATCCGGGAACACCGGGGAGCTGTTTTTT. This gives the protein CASTAGTSLSGNTGELFF. Looking up the rest from reference TRBV5-1 and TRBJ2-2 gives the full variable domain: KAGVTQTPRYLIKTRGQQVTLSCSPISGHRSVSWYQQTPGQGLQFLFEYFSETQRNKGNFPGRFSGRQFSNSRSEMNVSTLELGDSALYLCASTAGTSLSGNTGELFFGEGSRLTVL.

J is TRBJ2-3 and V is TRBV7-9; D gene uncertain. This CDR3 has 14 residues. Trimming took off 5 bases at V and 0 bases at J, with 9 bases between the two ends. Germline lookup yields CDR1 SEHNR and CDR2 FQNEAQ (reference sequence). The CDR3: CASSTRTSTDTQYF. As DNA, the CDR3 is TGTGCCAGCAGCACCCGAACTAGCACAGATACGCAGTATTTT. The entire variable domain, with the rest obtained from reference TRBV7-9 and TRBJ2-3, is as follows: DTGVSQNPRHKITKRGQNVTFRCDPISEHNRLYWYRQTLGQGPEFLTYFQNEAQLEKSRLLSDRFSAERPKGSFSTLEIQRTEQGDSAMYLCASSTRTSTDTQYFGPGTRLTVL.

The chain recombines TRBV5-1 with TRBJ1-1; TRBD1 agrees at 7 bases. CDR3 length: 15 residues. The J segment lost 5 bases and the V segment lost 4 bases, leaving 11 bases of the junction unmatched. Germline V gives CDR1 SGHRS, CDR2 YFSETQ. The CDR3 DNA is TGCGCCAGCAGCCCAAATACAGGGGTGGGGACTGAAGCTTTCTTT. This gives the protein CASSPNTGVGTEAFF. The full variable domain, in which reference TRBV5-1 and TRBJ1-1 provide the parts outside the CDR3, is KAGVTQTPRYLIKTRGQQVTLSCSPISGHRSVSWYQQTPGQGLQFLFEYFSETQRNKGNFPGRFSGRQFSNSRSEMNVSTLELGDSALYLCASSPNTGVGTEAFFGQGTRLTVV.

The chain links TRBV5-1 to TRBJ2-1, with 9 positions matching TRBD1. The CDR3 runs 16 residues. The V and J ends lost 4 bases and 8 bases, in that order; junction bases with no gene match: 13. Per the germline V gene, CDR1 is SGHRS and CDR2 is YFSETQ. Here the CDR3 DNA reads TGCGCCAGCAGCATAACCGGGACAGGGAGAAACTATGAGCAGTTCTTC. Protein sequence: CASSITGTGRNYEQFF.

The CDR3 spells CASSPLGQGVPQHF. In nucleotides, the CDR3 is TGTGCCAGCTCTCCCTTGGGACAGGGGGTGCCCCAGCATTTT. The J gene is TRBJ1-5, the V gene TRBV18; 11 nucleotides align to TRBD1. The CDR3 runs to 14 residues. Losses at the gene ends were 6 bases for V and 9 bases for J; bases not matched to a gene: 7. Germline loops: CDR1 KGHSH, CDR2 LQKENI.

This clone is a singleton in its sample. The chain uses TRBV6-2 or TRBV6-3 and TRBJ2-2, with 8 bases identical to TRBD1. V trimming: 5 bases; J trimming: 5 bases; junction bases outside the gene matches: 13. The CDR3 is 17 residues long. Germline V lookup: CDR1 MNHEY, CDR2 SVGEGT. The CDR3, as DNA: TGTGCCAGCAGTAGCCCCCCGACAGGGGTGAAAACCGGGGAGCTGTTTTTT. Translated, it gives CASSSPPTGVKTGELFF.